This T cell receptor (beta chain) was sequenced in a study of CXCR3-negative and CXCR3-positive naive CD8 T cells. Regarding this clonotype: Its cognate antigen is unknown.

The authors prepared UMI-labeled TRB cDNA libraries by 5' RACE. TCRdb reprocessed the 5' RACE reads and keeps a single row for each CDR3 protein, giving no DNA. This sample's table has over 55,000 distinct CDR3 sequences. Study observations and caveats: Post-cryopreservation CXCR3 expression was partly diminished, and the bulk of assays employed fresh PBMCs. CXCR3-positive naive cells had more hydrophobic TRB CDR3s than CXCR3-negative naive cells. Surface CD5 looked about the same in the naive subsets, so the authors worked out TCR strength from TRB CDR3 properties.

Per germline, CDR1 LGHNA and CDR2 YSLEER. This CDR3 is built from 17 residues. Sample: naive CXCR3+ CD8+ T cells from blood. This sample's subset: CD45RO-CCR7+CD27+CD95- naive CD8+ T cells expressing CXCR3 (TNR3+). This TCR derives from a human donor in good health. Some clones in this sample may be carry-over from other donors' samples. The chain is built from TRBV4-3 and TRBJ1-1; TCRdb's assignment of TRBD1 cannot be checked, as there is no DNA. The CDR3 region is CASSQDRRTGKTTEAFF.